The rows below give T cell receptor beta chains drawn from one sample of a study of blood T cell repertoires in COVID-19. Sequencing was performed with immunoSEQ multiplex PCR; in TCRdb, only in-frame clones are kept and a portion is missing. The sample consists of around 150,000 clones, 85% to 95% of them appearing once. Sequences were obtained from peripheral blood. The origin of the receptors is a woman between 55 and 75 years old with COVID-19, enrolled during active disease. Both conserved end residues are part of each CDR3. The D gene is left open where the match is weak. Where a row states a size, it is once, few, many or the class of an expanded clone; other rows omit it.

V	J	size	D	CDR3	DNA
TRBV18	TRBJ2-5	.	.	CASSPADRMQETQYF	TGTGCCAGCTCACCAGCTGACAGGATGCAAGAGACCCAGTACTTC
TRBV19	TRBJ1-2	.	.	CASSPTKDSFYGYTF	TGTGCCAGTAGTCCAACAAAGGACTCTTTCTATGGCTACACCTTC
TRBV6-1	TRBJ2-1	.	TRBD1	CASSDRDRGPEQFF	TGTGCCAGCAGTGACCGGGACAGGGGGCCTGAGCAGTTCTTC
TRBV19	TRBJ2-5	.	TRBD1	CASSIVQGAQKTQYF	TGTGCCAGTAGTATAGTTCAGGGGGCACAAAAGACCCAGTACTTC
TRBV7-3	TRBJ1-2	.	TRBD1	CASRNSGTGPYGYTF	TGTGCCAGCAGGAATTCCGGGACAGGACCCTATGGCTACACCTTC
TRBV29-1	TRBJ2-5	.	TRBD2	CSVGPWEGETQYF	TGCAGCGTGGGGCCATGGGAGGGGGAGACCCAGTACTTC
TRBV19	TRBJ1-3	.	.	CASKAGVGNTIYF	TGTGCCAGTAAGGCAGGGGTTGGGAACACCATATATTTT
TRBV12-3/TRBV12-4	TRBJ2-2	once	.	CASTEGAGELFF	TGTGCCAGCACCGAGGGGGCCGGGGAGCTGTTTTTT
TRBV6-2/TRBV6-3	TRBJ1-2	.	TRBD1	CASSYRDRGWHGYTF	TGTGCCAGCAGTTACCGGGACAGGGGATGGCATGGCTACACCTTC
TRBV5-6	TRBJ2-7	.	.	CASSLADEQYF	TGTGCCAGCAGCTTGGCGGACGAGCAGTACTTC
TRBV7-9	TRBJ1-6	.	.	CASSPNGGPLHF	TGTGCCAGCAGCCCAAACGGGGGGCCCCTCCACTTT
TRBV5-8	TRBJ1-6	once	.	CASSWYRARGNSPLHF	TGTGCCAGCAGCTGGTACCGGGCCCGGGGTAATTCACCCCTCCACTTT
TRBV7-9	TRBJ2-5	.	.	CASSLAGGHDQYF	TGTGCCAGCAGCTTAGCGGGGGGTCATGACCAGTACTTC
TRBV5-8	TRBJ1-5	.	TRBD1	CASSGGQGNNQPQHF	TGTGCCAGCAGCGGGGGACAGGGCAACAATCAGCCCCAGCATTTT
TRBV29-1	TRBJ1-3	once	.	CSALTGNTGNTIYF	TGCAGCGCCTTGACAGGTAACACTGGAAACACCATATATTTT
TRBV9	TRBJ1-2	few	.	CASSVEQGDYGYTF	TGTGCCAGCAGCGTAGAACAAGGGGACTATGGCTACACCTTC
TRBV19	TRBJ2-3	.	TRBD1	CASSLTGVLNTDTQYF	TGTGCCAGTAGCTTGACAGGGGTGTTGAACACAGATACGCAGTATTTT
TRBV5-4	TRBJ1-4	once	.	CASSLAPFSEKLFF	TGTGCCAGCAGCTTGGCCCCGTTTAGTGAAAAACTGTTTTTT
TRBV5-1	TRBJ1-4	.	.	CASSPGEQGRKLFF	TGCGCCAGCAGCCCCGGGGAACAAGGGCGAAAACTGTTTTTT
TRBV21-1	TRBJ2-5	.	.	CASSKVGSRETQYF	TGTGCCAGCAGCAAAGTGGGCAGCCGGGAGACCCAGTACTTC
TRBV13	TRBJ1-1	.	.	CASSPPAGKTEAFF	TGTGCCAGCAGCCCCCCGGCGGGGAAAACTGAAGCTTTCTTT
TRBV5-1	TRBJ2-3	.	.	CASRELGGQITDTQYF	TGCGCCAGCAGGGAACTTGGAGGGCAAATCACAGATACGCAGTATTTT